This T cell receptor (beta chain) originates from a study of Ad26.COV2.S vaccination and SARS-CoV-2 variants. As for the study in general: The donor belonged to the COV1001 Ad26.COV2.S trial arm.

Germline values: CDR1 DFQATT, CDR2 SNEGSKA (reference sequence). CDR3 length equals 14 residues. The germline V and J ends were trimmed by 3 bases and 3 bases, with 14 bases remaining between them. Sequencing was performed with immunoSEQ multiplex PCR; in TCRdb, only in-frame clones are kept and a portion is missing. The sample lists about 220,000 clones, roughly 90% occurring once. Documented treatment: around 19 received Ad26.COV2.S at low or high dose, single or two shots; several received placebo; per-sample allocation not given. Day 63 after the first injection of vaccine or placebo was the sampling time. Ad26 vector vaccine expressed Wuhan-strain SARS-CoV-2 spike. Study-wide results and limits: Post-vaccination spike-specific CD8+ and CD4+ T cell responses reportedly had substantial breadth.

On this clone itself: No antigen is known for it.

The receptor was derived from a person aged 18-65 years who received the Ad26.COV2.S COVID-19 vaccine or a placebo. The chain uses TRBV20-1 and TRBJ1-1, with unresolved D. The specimen comprised peripheral blood, sampled in a trial of Ad26.COV2.S vaccine versus placebo. In DNA, the CDR3 is TGCAGTGCTAGTTTGGCCGGGTTGGACACTGAAGCTTTCTTT. It encodes CSASLAGLDTEAFF.